The T cell receptor (beta chain) described here comes from a study of blood T cell repertoires in COVID-19. On the study more broadly: PBMCs, B-cell-depleted T cells, or T cells were the source of the cDNA or gDNA that made up the material.

This CDR3 has 14 residues. The germline CDR1 and CDR2 sequences are SEHNR and FQNEAQ (reference sequence). Trimming pared 1 base from V and 0 bases from J, leaving 4 bases between. In the original processing: Amplification of reference gene primers provided the estimated nucleated cell counts. This table comes from immunoSEQ multiplex PCR, and its TCRdb copy is limited to in-frame clones, with some not included. That table is the source of V, J and clone size, and D and trimming were worked out from the DNA. The table shows 130,000 to 150,000 clones, with 70% to 90% occurring only once. V gene TRBV7-9 combines with J gene TRBJ2-1; the D is unclear. The specimen sequenced was peripheral blood. This receptor was taken from a human donor with acute or convalescent COVID-19. The donor label of this sample is uncertain. The CDR3 nucleotides read TGTGCCAGCAGCTTAGTGAGCTCCTACAATGAGCAGTTCTTC. It specifies CASSLVSSYNEQFF.